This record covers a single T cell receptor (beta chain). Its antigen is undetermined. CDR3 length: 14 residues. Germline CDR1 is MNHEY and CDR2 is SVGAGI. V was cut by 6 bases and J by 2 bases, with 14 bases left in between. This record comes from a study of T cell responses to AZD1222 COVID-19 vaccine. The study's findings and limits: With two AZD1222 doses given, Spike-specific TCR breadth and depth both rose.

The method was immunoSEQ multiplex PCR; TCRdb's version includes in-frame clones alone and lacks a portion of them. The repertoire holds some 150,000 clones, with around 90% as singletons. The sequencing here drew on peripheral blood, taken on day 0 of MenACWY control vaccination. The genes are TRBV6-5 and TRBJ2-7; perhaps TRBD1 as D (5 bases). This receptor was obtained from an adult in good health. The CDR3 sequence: CASRLPRAPYEQYF. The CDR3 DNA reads TGTGCCAGCAGATTACCCAGGGCCCCCTACGAGCAGTACTTC.